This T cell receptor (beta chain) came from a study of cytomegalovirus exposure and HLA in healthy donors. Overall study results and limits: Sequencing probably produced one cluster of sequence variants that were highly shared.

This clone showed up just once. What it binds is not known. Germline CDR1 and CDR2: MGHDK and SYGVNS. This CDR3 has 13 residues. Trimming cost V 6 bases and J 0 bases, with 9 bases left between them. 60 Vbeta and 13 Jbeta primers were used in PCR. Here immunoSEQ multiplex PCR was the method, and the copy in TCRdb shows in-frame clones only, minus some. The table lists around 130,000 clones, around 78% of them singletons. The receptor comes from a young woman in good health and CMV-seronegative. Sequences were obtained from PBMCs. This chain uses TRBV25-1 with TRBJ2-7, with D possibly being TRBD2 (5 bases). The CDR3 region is CASRAVNSYEQYF. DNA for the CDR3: TGTGCCAGCAGAGCGGTAAACTCCTACGAGCAGTACTTC.